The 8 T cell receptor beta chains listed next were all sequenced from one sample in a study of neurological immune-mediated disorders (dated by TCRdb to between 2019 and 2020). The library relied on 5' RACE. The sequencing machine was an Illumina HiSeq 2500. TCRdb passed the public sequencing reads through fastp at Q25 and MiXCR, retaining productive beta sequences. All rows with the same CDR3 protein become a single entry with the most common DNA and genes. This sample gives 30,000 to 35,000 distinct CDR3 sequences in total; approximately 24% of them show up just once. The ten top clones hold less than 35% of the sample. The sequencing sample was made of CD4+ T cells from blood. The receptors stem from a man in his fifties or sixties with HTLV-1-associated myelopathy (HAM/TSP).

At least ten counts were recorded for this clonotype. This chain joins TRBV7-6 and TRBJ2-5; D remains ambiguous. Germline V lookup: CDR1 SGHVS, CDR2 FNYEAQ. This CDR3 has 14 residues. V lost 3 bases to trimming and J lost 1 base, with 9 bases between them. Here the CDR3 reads CASSFQPFQETQYF. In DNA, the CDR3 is TGTGCCAGCAGCTTTCAACCATTCCAAGAGACCCAGTACTTC.

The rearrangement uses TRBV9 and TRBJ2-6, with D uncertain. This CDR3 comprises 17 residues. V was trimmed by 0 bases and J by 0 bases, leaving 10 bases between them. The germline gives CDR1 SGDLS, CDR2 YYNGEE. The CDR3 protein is CASSVGQLSSGANVLTF. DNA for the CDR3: TGTGCCAGCAGCGTAGGGCAGTTAAGCTCTGGGGCCAACGTCCTGACTTTC.

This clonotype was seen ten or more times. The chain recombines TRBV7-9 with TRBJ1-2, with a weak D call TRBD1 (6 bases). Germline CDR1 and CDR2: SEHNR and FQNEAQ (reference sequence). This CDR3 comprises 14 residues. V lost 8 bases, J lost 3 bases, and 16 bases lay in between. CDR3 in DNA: TGTGCCAGCTTCCAGGGTGGGGGCGACTATGGCTACACCTTC. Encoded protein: CASFQGGGDYGYTF.

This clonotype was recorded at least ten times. This CDR3 is CASSLGPQSDTQYF. CDR3 nucleotide sequence: TGCGCCAGCAGCTTGGGACCGCAGTCCGATACGCAGTATTTT. The chain is built from TRBV5-1 and TRBJ2-3; D ambiguous. CDR1 is SGHRS and CDR2 is YFSETQ in the germline V gene. The CDR3 consists of 14 residues. V gave up 0 bases and J gave up 6 bases, with 11 bases separating them.

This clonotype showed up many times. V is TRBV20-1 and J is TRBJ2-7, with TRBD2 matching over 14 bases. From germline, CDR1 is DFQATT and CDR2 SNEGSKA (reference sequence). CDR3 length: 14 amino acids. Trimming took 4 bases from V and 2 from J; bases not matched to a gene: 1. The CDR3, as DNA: TGCAGTGCTACGGGACTAGCGGGAGCCTACGAGCAGTACTTC. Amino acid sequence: CSATGLAGAYEQYF.

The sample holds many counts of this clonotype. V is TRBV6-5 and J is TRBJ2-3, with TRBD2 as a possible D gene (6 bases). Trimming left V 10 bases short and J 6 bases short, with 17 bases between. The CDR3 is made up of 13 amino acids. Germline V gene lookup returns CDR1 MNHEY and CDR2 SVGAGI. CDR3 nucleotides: TGTGCCACCGGACTGGGGGGTTTCGATACGCAGTATTTT. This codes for CATGLGGFDTQYF.

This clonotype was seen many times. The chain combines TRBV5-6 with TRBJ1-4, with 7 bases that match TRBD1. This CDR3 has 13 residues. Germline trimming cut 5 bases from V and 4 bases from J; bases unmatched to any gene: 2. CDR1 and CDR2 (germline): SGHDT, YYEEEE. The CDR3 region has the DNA TGTGCCAGCAGGGGACAGCATAATGAAAAACTGTTTTTT. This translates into CASRGQHNEKLFF.

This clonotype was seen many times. CDR3 sequence (DNA): TGTGCCAGCAGCTTACCCGGGACAGGGGTGGCAGGGGCCAACGTCCTGACTTTC. It specifies CASSLPGTGVAGANVLTF. The rearrangement links TRBV6-6 to TRBJ2-6, with 10 bases lining up with TRBD1. V dropped 6 bases and J dropped 4; count of bases not matched to a gene: 12. The CDR3 is made up of 18 amino acids. The germline V gene encodes CDR1 MNHNY and CDR2 SVGAGI (reference sequence).